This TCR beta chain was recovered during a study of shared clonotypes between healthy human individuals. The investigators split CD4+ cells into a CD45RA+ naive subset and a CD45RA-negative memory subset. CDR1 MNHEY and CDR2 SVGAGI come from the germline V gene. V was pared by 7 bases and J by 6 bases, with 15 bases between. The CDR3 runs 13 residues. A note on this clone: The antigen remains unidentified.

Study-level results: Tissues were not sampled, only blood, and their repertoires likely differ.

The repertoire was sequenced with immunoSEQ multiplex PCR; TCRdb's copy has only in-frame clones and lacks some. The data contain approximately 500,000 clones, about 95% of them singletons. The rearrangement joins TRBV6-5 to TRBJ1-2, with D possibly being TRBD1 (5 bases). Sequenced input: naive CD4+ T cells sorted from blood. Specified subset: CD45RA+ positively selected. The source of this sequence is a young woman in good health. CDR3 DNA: TGTGCCAGCATCCAACCGGGGGGTCATGGCTACACCTTC. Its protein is CASIQPGGHGYTF.